One TCR beta chain is described in this entry. The CDR3 contains 17 residues. CDR1 SGHTA and CDR2 FQGNSA come from the germline V gene. Losses at the gene ends were 1 base for V and 3 bases for J; bases not matched to a gene: 7. In the authors' workflow: Amplified reference gene primers provided the basis for estimating nucleated cell counts. TCRdb keeps only in-frame clones here, not all; method: immunoSEQ multiplex PCR. Clone size and V and J calls were adopted from that table, with D and trimming inferred from the DNA. The table lists roughly 77,000 clones, about nine tenths of them singletons. The data derive from a study of blood T cell repertoires in COVID-19. The wider study: COVID-19 samples, acute and convalescent, were from the United States, Italy and Spain. In each case, the material was cDNA or gDNA derived from T cells, B-cell-depleted T cells, or PBMCs.

This clonotype was sampled from a woman older than 75 with active COVID-19. Sample: peripheral blood. This chain links TRBV7-2 with TRBJ2-1; 9 bases match TRBD2. This CDR3 is CASSLEGAGGRYNEQFF. CDR3 DNA: TGTGCCAGCAGCTTAGAGGGGGCGGGAGGGCGCTACAATGAGCAGTTCTTC. The full variable domain, with the rest looked up from reference TRBV7-2 and TRBJ2-1, is GAGVSQSPSNKVTEKGKDVELRCDPISGHTALYWYRQSLGQGLEFLIYFQGNSAPDKSGLPSDRFSAERTGGSVSTLTIQRTQQEDSAVYLCASSLEGAGGRYNEQFFGPGTRLTVL.